The 14 T cell receptor beta chains given below trace back to one sample, sequenced in a study of identifying expanded T cells in peripheral blood. Assay: immunoSEQ multiplex PCR; the TCRdb copy retains only in-frame clones and omits some. The sample consists of approximately 92,000 clones, about 85% of them appearing once. Sequencing used blood. Receptors were obtained from a person aged 18 to 69 in good health.

The chain carries TRBV7-2 and TRBJ2-5, with 7 bases lining up with TRBD2. The CDR3 is 16 residues long. CDR1 is SGHTA and CDR2 is FQGNSA in the germline V gene. J was trimmed by 6 bases and V by 6 bases; bases with no gene match: 16. The CDR3 spells CASSGAPKAGFKTQYF. The CDR3 DNA is TGTGCCAGCAGTGGGGCTCCAAAAGCGGGGTTTAAGACCCAGTACTTC.

The rearrangement joins TRBV28 to TRBJ2-3; 8 bases agree with TRBD2. Looked up from germline, CDR1 is MDHEN and CDR2 is SYDVKM. The V and J ends lost 6 bases and 2 bases, in that order; junction bases with no gene match: 7. CDR3 length: 15 amino acids. In DNA, the CDR3 is TGTGCCAGCAGCTCAACTAGCGGAAACACAGATACGCAGTATTTT. It translates to CASSSTSGNTDTQYF. The variable domain in full, with the rest retrieved from reference TRBV28 and TRBJ2-3, is DVKVTQSSRYLVKRTGEKVFLECVQDMDHENMFWYRQDPGLGLRLIYFSYDVKMKEKGDIPEGYSVSREKKERFSLILESASTNQTSMYLCASSSTSGNTDTQYFGPGTRLTVL.

CDR3 region: CASKTTTDTQYF. The CDR3 DNA reads TGTGCCAGCAAAACCACCACAGATACGCAGTATTTT. The V gene is TRBV2, the J gene TRBJ2-3; no clear D gene. Germline lookup yields CDR1 SNHLY and CDR2 FYNNEI. Deletions cut 7 bases from V and 2 bases from J, with 7 bases between. The CDR3 length is 12 residues.

The chain links TRBV2 to TRBJ2-5, with 10 bases that match TRBD2. CDR3 length equals 16 residues. The V gene end was trimmed by 6 bases and the J gene end by 5 bases; junction bases not matched to a gene: 12. Germline assignment: CDR1 SNHLY and CDR2 FYNNEI. In nucleotides, the CDR3 is TGTGCCAGCAGGCTAGCGGGGGCCACGAGATATGAGACCCAGTACTTC. This encodes CASRLAGATRYETQYF.

The chain joins TRBV27 to TRBJ1-2, with TRBD1 identical over 7 bases. The CDR3 consists of 15 residues. CDR1 and CDR2 (germline): MNHEY, SMNVEV (reference sequence). Trimming at V came to 3 bases and at J to 8 bases, leaving 12 bases not matched to a gene. DNA for the CDR3: TGTGCCAGCAGTTTCGACCCCGGGACAGTCGGAGGCTACACCTTC. Translating gives CASSFDPGTVGGYTF.

The chain recombines TRBV7-9 with TRBJ1-2; no clear D gene. CDR3 length equals 16 residues. Trimming took 5 bases from V and 4 from J, leaving 20 bases between them. Germline V CDR1 and CDR2: SEHNR, FQNEAQ (reference sequence). The CDR3 DNA sequence: TGTGCCAGCAGCCAATCAAACATCCCGGGAGTCTATGGCTACACCTTC. It codes for CASSQSNIPGVYGYTF.

The chain carries TRBV6-5 and TRBJ1-4; D perhaps matches TRBD1 (5 bases). There are 15 residues in the CDR3. V was clipped by 0 bases and J by 6 bases, with 11 bases between them. The germline CDR1 and CDR2 sequences are MNHEY and SVGAGI. The CDR3 loop reads CASSYSGVPDEKLFF. Here the CDR3 DNA reads TGTGCCAGCAGTTACTCAGGGGTCCCCGATGAAAAACTGTTTTTT.

The chain uses TRBV19 and TRBJ1-1; maybe TRBD1 (5 bases). The V gene lost 6 bases and the J gene lost 1 base, with 15 bases spanning the gap. Germline CDR1 reads LNHDA; CDR2 reads SQIVND (reference sequence). The CDR3 sequence is 15 residues long. The CDR3 coding sequence is TGTGCCAGTAGCCTCCTAAGGGGCTCGAACACTGAAGCTTTCTTT. This encodes CASSLLRGSNTEAFF. Using reference TRBV19 and TRBJ1-1 for the parts outside the CDR3, the full variable domain is DGGITQSPKYLFRKEGQNVTLSCEQNLNHDAMYWYRQDPGQGLRLIYYSQIVNDFQKGDIAEGYSVSREKKESFPLTVTSAQKNPTAFYLCASSLLRGSNTEAFFGQGTRLTVV.

This chain links TRBV2 with TRBJ1-6; no clear D. With 2 bases removed from V and 9 bases from J, the gap between germline ends came to 11 bases. CDR3 length equals 14 residues. CDR1 and CDR2 from the germline V gene are SNHLY and FYNNEI. The chain's CDR3 is CASSERAVTSPLHF. CDR3 nucleotides: TGTGCCAGCAGTGAACGGGCAGTTACTTCACCCCTCCACTTT. Based on the CDR3 plus reference TRBV2 and TRBJ1-6, the full variable domain is EPEVTQTPSHQVTQMGQEVILRCVPISNHLYFYWYRQILGQKVEFLVSFYNNEISEKSEIFDDQFSVERPDGSNFTLKIRSTKLEDSAMYFCASSERAVTSPLHFGNGTRLTVT.

V usage is TRBV11-3 and J usage is TRBJ1-1; possible D gene TRBD1, 5 bases. The CDR3 spans 14 residues. In germline, CDR1 is SGHNT, CDR2 YENEEA. The V end lost 2 bases, the J end lost 6 bases, and 13 bases lay between the germline ends. CDR3 sequence (DNA): TGTGCCAGCAGCTTAACACCAGGGTCGGCTGAAGCTTTCTTT. Translated, it gives CASSLTPGSAEAFF. Looking up the rest from reference TRBV11-3 and TRBJ1-1 gives the full variable domain: EAGVVQSPRYKIIEKKQPVAFWCNPISGHNTLYWYLQNLGQGPELLIRYENEEAVDDSQLPKDRFSAERLKGVDSTLKIQPAELGDSAVYLCASSLTPGSAEAFFGQGTRLTVV.

The CDR3 region is CASSPGGTELTGYGYTF. DNA for the CDR3: TGTGCCAGTAGTCCAGGGGGGACAGAGCTTACCGGCTATGGCTACACCTTC. This chain links TRBV19 with TRBJ1-2; 7 positions match TRBD1. The CDR3 covers 17 residues. CDR1 and CDR2 (germline): LNHDA, SQIVND (reference sequence). J lost 4 bases, V lost 5 bases, and 16 bases had no gene match.

CDR3: CASSQDSGVPTGELFF. The CDR3 DNA is TGTGCCAGCAGCCAAGATAGCGGGGTTCCCACCGGGGAGCTGTTTTTT. V is TRBV14 and J is TRBJ2-2; 8 bases align to TRBD2. In germline, CDR1 is SGHDN, CDR2 FVKESK. V was clipped by 0 bases and J by 4 bases; unmatched bases: 4. The CDR3 sequence is 16 residues long.

The chain employs TRBV10-3 and TRBJ1-3, with a weak D call TRBD1 (5 bases). V gave up 6 bases and J gave up 2 bases, with 11 bases separating them. Germline V gene sequence: CDR1 ENHRY, CDR2 SYGVKD. The CDR3 runs to 14 residues. CDR3 nucleotides: TGTGCCATCAGCAGCCTGGGGCCTGGAAACACCATATATTTT. This codes for CAISSLGPGNTIYF.

This chain links TRBV5-1 with TRBJ2-7; possibly TRBD1 for D (6 bases). CDR1 and CDR2 from the germline V gene are SGHRS and YFSETQ. The V gene lost 3 bases and the J gene lost 1 base, with 14 bases spanning the gap. The CDR3 has 15 residues. In DNA form, the CDR3 reads TGCGCCAGCAGCTCCCTAGGGACATCGTCCTACGAGCAGTACTTC. The encoded protein is CASSSLGTSSYEQYF.